The 13 T cell receptor beta chains below all came from one sample that was sequenced in a study of regulatory T cells in long-lasting Graves disease. Noted time point: persistent/refractory GD, antithyroid drugs over 5 years with positive TRAb. PBMC-derived RNA was used for the TCR library. Construction of TCR beta libraries relied on iRepertoire HTBI primers and on Arm-PCR targeting CDR3 regions. One entry per CDR3 protein, called by TCRdb with MiXCR from the multiplex PCR reads. Here the sample spans approximately 400,000 distinct CDR3 sequences, 23% being singletons. This sample comprised peripheral blood mononuclear cells (PBMCs), obtained when the disease was refractory, from a patient treated with antithyroid drugs. These receptor sequences come from a woman between 40 and 50 years old with Graves disease.

The CDR3 loop is CASPSGEHEQYF. The CDR3 DNA follows: TGTGCCAGCCCCTCGGGGGAACACGAGCAGTACTTC. The chain joins TRBV7-9 to TRBJ2-7; D may be TRBD2 (6 bases). CDR1 is SEHNR and CDR2 is FQNEAQ in the germline V gene (reference sequence). V lost 8 bases and J lost 5, with 13 bases in between. The length of the CDR3 is 12 residues.

The V and J genes are TRBV12-3 or TRBV12-4 and TRBJ2-7, with 7 bases matching TRBD1. V was clipped by 5 bases and J by 2 bases; unmatched bases: 12. There are 16 residues in the CDR3. The CDR3 sequence: CASSRTQLDRTYEQYF. The CDR3 coding sequence is TGTGCCAGCAGTCGAACGCAGCTGGACAGGACCTACGAGCAGTACTTC.

This clonotype was seen repeatedly, ten times or more. The genes are TRBV6-1 and TRBJ1-5; no reliable D call. This CDR3 region has 15 residues. Trimming removed 0 bases at V and 5 bases at J, with 11 bases between. Per the germline V gene, CDR1 is MNHNS and CDR2 is SASEGT. The CDR3 nucleotides are TGTGCCAGCAGTGAAGCCCCCAGGCGGCATCAGCCCCAGCATTTT. It is translated as CASSEAPRRHQPQHF.

The DNA for the CDR3 is TGCGCCAGCAGCTTGGCCTGGCGACCGAACACCGGGGAGCTGTTTTTT. This translates into CASSLAWRPNTGELFF. The chain is built from TRBV5-1 and TRBJ2-2; the D is unclear. Trimming pared 0 bases from V and 0 bases from J, leaving 9 bases between. The CDR3 totals 16 residues. In germline, CDR1 is SGHRS, CDR2 YFSETQ.

This rearrangement joins TRBV7-6 to TRBJ2-2, with D possibly matching TRBD1 (6 bases). Trimming pared 2 bases from V and 5 bases from J, leaving 24 bases between. The CDR3 has 19 residues. Germline lookup yields CDR1 SGHVS and CDR2 FNYEAQ. CDR3 in DNA: TGTGCCAGCAGCTTACCCTATAGCCGGACAGTCACAGGGACCGGGGAGCTGTTTTTT. Its translation is CASSLPYSRTVTGTGELFF.

The V call is TRBV20-1, the J call TRBJ2-4, with 7 bases that match TRBD2. V shed 3 bases and J 6 bases; nucleotides not matched to a gene: 14. CDR1 and CDR2 from the germline V gene are DFQATT and SNEGSKA (reference sequence). The CDR3 consists of 16 residues. The CDR3 DNA follows: TGCAGTGCTAGGCCGTCTAGCGGTGGGATTAGAAACATTCAGTACTTC. It encodes CSARPSSGGIRNIQYF.

This clonotype has ten or more counts. CDR3 sequence (DNA): TGTGCCAGCAGCCTCGGGACACGGCCGAACACTGAAGCTTTCTTT. Protein product: CASSLGTRPNTEAFF. The J gene is TRBJ1-1, the V gene TRBV28, with D perhaps matching TRBD1 (6 bases). The CDR3 sequence is 15 residues long. Germline CDR1 reads MDHEN; CDR2 reads SYDVKM. The germline V and J ends were trimmed by 6 bases and 1 base, with 15 bases remaining between them.

A note on this clonotype: This may be a read error: a much more frequent sequence differs by one nucleotide. V and J are TRBV5-1 and TRBJ1-6, with TRBD1 identical over 8 bases. The J call may be faulty, since TRBJ1-1 better matches the DNA end. CDR3 length: 14 amino acids. Germline values: CDR1 SGHRS, CDR2 YFSETQ. DNA for the CDR3: TGCGCCAGCAGCTTTCGGACAGGGAGGACTGGAGCTTTCTTT. It is translated as CASSFRTGRTGAFF.

This clonotype was detected a few times. The V gene is TRBV6-2 or TRBV6-3, the J gene TRBJ2-7; the match to TRBD2 covers 7 bases. The CDR3 sequence is 15 residues long. The germline V gene encodes CDR1 MNHEY and CDR2 SVGEGT. With 2 bases clipped from V and 4 bases from J, the junction kept 8 bases outside the gene matches. As DNA, the CDR3 is TGTGCCAGCAGTTACGCGGCGGGAGCAGGATACGAGCAGTACTTC. Residues: CASSYAAGAGYEQYF.

Details on this clonotype: Possible read error: a much larger clone is one base away. J is TRBJ2-7 and V is TRBV28, with D tentatively TRBD2 (5 bases). The CDR3 totals 13 residues. Per the germline V gene, CDR1 is MDHEN and CDR2 is SYDVKM. The CDR3 DNA is TGTGCCAGCAGCCCGGGGTACACCTACGGGCAGTACTTC. Its protein is CASSPGYTYGQYF.

The J gene is TRBJ2-5, the V gene TRBV20-1, with D unclear. Deletions cut 1 base from V and 4 bases from J, with 13 bases between. The CDR3 is made up of 14 amino acids. Per germline, CDR1 DFQATT and CDR2 SNEGSKA (reference sequence). The CDR3 region is CSARGDAGGETQYF. CDR3 nucleotides: TGCAGTGCTAGAGGAGACGCCGGTGGAGAGACCCAGTACTTC.

This clonotype was observed at least ten times. The chain has TRBV28 and TRBJ1-5; D not resolved. The CDR3 spans 13 residues. Looked up from germline, CDR1 is MDHEN and CDR2 is SYDVKM. Trimming removed 5 bases at V and 5 bases at J, with 10 bases between. The CDR3 sequence is CASSRAVDQPQHF. The CDR3, as DNA: TGTGCCAGCAGTAGGGCAGTAGATCAGCCCCAGCATTTT.

This clonotype was seen ten or more times. The chain couples TRBV5-5 to TRBJ1-1; no definite D call. Germline values: CDR1 SGHKS, CDR2 YYEKEE (reference sequence). This CDR3 region has 12 residues. With 3 bases removed from V and 4 bases from J, the gap between germline ends came to 7 bases. CDR3 sequence: CASSYRGTEAFF. The CDR3, as DNA: TGTGCCAGCAGCTATCGAGGCACTGAAGCTTTCTTT. Full variable domain (remainder filled in from reference TRBV5-5 and TRBJ1-1): DAGVTQSPTHLIKTRGQQVTLRCSPISGHKSVSWYQQVLGQGPQFIFQYYEKEERGRGNFPDRFSARQFPNYSSELNVNALLLGDSALYLCASSYRGTEAFFGQGTRLTVV.